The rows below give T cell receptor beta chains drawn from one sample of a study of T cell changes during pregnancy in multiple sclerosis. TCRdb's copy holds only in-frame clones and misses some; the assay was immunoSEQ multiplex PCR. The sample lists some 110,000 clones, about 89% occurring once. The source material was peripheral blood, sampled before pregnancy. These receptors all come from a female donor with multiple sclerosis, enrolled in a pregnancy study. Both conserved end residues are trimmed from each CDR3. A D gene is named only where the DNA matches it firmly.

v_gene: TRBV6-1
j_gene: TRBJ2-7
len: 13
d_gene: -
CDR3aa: ASSPESAPRGEQY

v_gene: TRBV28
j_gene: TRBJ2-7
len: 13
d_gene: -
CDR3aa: ASSLSRGARYEQY

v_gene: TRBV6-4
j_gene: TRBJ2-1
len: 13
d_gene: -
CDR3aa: ASSVMPGDGNEQF

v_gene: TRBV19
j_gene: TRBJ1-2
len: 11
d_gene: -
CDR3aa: ASSADGAYGYT

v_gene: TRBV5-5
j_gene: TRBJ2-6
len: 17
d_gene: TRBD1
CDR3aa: ASSLFSQGAVSGANVLT

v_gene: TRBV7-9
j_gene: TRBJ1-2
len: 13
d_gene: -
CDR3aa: ASSLAQGSNYGYT

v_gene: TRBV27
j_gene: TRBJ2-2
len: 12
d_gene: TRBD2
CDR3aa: ASRSGGGTGELF

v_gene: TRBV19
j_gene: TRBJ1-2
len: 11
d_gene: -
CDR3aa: ASTLFRGYGYT

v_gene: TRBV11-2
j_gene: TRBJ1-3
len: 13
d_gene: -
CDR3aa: ASSLEAGPGNTIY

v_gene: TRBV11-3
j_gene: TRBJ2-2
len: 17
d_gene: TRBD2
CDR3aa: ASSLDLALAGKNTGELF

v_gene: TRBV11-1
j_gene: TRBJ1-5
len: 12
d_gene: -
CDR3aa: ASSSEAGSQPQH

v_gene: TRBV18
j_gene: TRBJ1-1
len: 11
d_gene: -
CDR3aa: ASSPVVRTEAF

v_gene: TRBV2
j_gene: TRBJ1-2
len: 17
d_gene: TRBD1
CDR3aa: ASSKYGTGFMRNPYGYT

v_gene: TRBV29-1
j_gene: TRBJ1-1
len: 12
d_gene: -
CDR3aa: SVEDLGGSTEAF

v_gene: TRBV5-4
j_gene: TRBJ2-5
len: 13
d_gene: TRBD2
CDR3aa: ASRNVAGGQETQY

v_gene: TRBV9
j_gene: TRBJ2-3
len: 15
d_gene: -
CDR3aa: ASSVGDWGGPADTQY

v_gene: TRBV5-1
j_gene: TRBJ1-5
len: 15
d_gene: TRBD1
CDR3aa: ASPGQGARSHNQPQH

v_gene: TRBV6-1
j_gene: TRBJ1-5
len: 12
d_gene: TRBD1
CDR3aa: ASSEGTGYQPQH

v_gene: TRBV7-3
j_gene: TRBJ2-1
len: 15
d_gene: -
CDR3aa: ASSLSEGVSSYNEQF

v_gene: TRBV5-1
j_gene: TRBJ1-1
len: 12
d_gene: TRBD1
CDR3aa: ASSPGQVYTEAF

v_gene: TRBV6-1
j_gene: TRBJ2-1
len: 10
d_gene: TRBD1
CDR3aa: ASNQQGPEQF

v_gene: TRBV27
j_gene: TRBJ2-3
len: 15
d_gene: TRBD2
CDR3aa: ASSFFALAGKVYTQY

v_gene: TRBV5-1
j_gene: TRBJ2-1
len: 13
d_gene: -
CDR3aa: ASSLETGAYNEQF

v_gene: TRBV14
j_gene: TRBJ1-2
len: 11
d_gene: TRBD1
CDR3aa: ASSQERGLGYT

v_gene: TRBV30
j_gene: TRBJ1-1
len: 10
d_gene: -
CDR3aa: AWRTRQPGAF